This entry is about one T cell receptor (beta chain). What it binds is not known. For the second PCR, which ran for roughly 6 to 11 cycles, a sample-barcoded 5' primer and a J-beta primer mix were used. TCRdb re-called the 5' RACE reads with MiXCR, one entry per CDR3 protein. The sample has over a million distinct CDR3 sequences, roughly 45% seen once. The entry originates in a study of blood T cells in healthy people across ages. Whole-study results and caveats: With age, beta diversity per million T cells declined roughly linearly, significantly by over 35. Shifts in expanded clonotypes may have been confounded by donor CMV status, which was unknown.

There are 14 residues in the CDR3. CDR1 MNHEY and CDR2 SVGEGT come from the germline V gene. Trimming took off 5 bases at V and 0 bases at J, with 11 bases between the two ends. Sequencing used blood. The rearrangement joins TRBV6-2 or TRBV6-3 to TRBJ2-7, with D unclear. The source of this sequence is a woman aged 60-70 years in good health. The CDR3 region is CASSDRDNSYEQYF. DNA for the CDR3: TGTGCCAGCAGTGACCGAGACAACTCCTACGAGCAGTACTTC.